The 11 T cell receptor beta chains below come from one sample, sequenced in a study of CD8+ T cells in alopecia areata. RNA was extracted and reverse transcribed into cDNA as the sequencing template. The data were produced by immunoSEQ multiplex PCR, yet TCRdb's version contains in-frame clones alone and is incomplete. The table lists about 150,000 clones, 50% to 60% of them singletons. Sequenced input: CD4+ T cells sorted from blood. Receptors originate from a human donor in good health.

The chain combines TRBV5-1 with TRBJ1-2; D is undetermined. Trimming took 3 bases from V and 7 from J, leaving 10 bases between them. The CDR3 totals 12 residues. From germline, CDR1 is SGHRS and CDR2 YFSETQ. The CDR3 sequence is CASSSNWAGYTF. The CDR3 DNA reads as TGCGCCAGCAGCTCGAACTGGGCTGGCTACACCTTC.

The J gene is TRBJ2-1, the V gene TRBV5-1, with 7 bases identical to TRBD1. The CDR3 has 15 amino acids. V dropped 1 base and J dropped 3; count of bases not matched to a gene: 4. CDR1 is SGHRS, CDR2 YFSETQ, per germline. The chain's CDR3 is CASSLPGQFYNEQFF. In DNA, the CDR3 is TGCGCCAGCAGCTTGCCGGGACAGTTCTACAATGAGCAGTTCTTC.

Many counts were recorded for this clone. The J gene is TRBJ1-2, the V gene TRBV6-5, with D possibly being TRBD1 (5 bases). This CDR3 has 15 residues. Germline V gene lookup returns CDR1 MNHEY and CDR2 SVGAGI. Trimming left V 5 bases short and J 4 bases short, with 17 bases between. CDR3 DNA: TGTGCCAGCAGTGCAAGACAGACGGACCCCTATGGCTACACCTTC. The encoded protein is CASSARQTDPYGYTF.

The V call is TRBV14, the J call TRBJ2-5; no reliable D call. The germline CDR1 and CDR2 sequences are SGHDN and FVKESK. The V gene lost 0 bases and the J gene lost 4 bases, with 9 bases spanning the gap. CDR3 length: 14 amino acids. The CDR3 sequence is CASSQDLVRETQYF. The DNA for the CDR3 is TGTGCCAGCAGCCAAGATCTGGTGAGAGAGACCCAGTACTTC.

This chain uses TRBV4-1 with TRBJ2-6, with a tentative D call TRBD1 (5 bases). Trimming took 1 base from V and 5 from J, leaving 12 bases between them. CDR1 is MGHRA and CDR2 is YSYEKL in the germline V gene. The CDR3 runs to 16 residues. CDR3 coding DNA: TGCGCCAGCAGCCAAGTGGACATTTTGAGGGCCAACGTCCTGACTTTC. Translated: CASSQVDILRANVLTF.

The chain has TRBV29-1 and TRBJ2-7; tentative D call: TRBD1 (5 bases). The CDR3 runs 13 residues. The germline V and J ends were trimmed by 4 bases and 3 bases, with 13 bases remaining between them. Germline values: CDR1 SQVTM, CDR2 ANQGSEA. In nucleotides, the CDR3 is TGCAGCGTTGTATCAGGACAACTCTACGAGCAGTACTTC. This codes for CSVVSGQLYEQYF.

J is TRBJ2-1 and V is TRBV5-1; 7 nucleotides agree with TRBD1. The CDR3 has 14 amino acids. Germline-derived CDR1 and CDR2 are SGHRS and YFSETQ. J was trimmed by 2 bases and V by 4 bases; bases with no gene match: 3. CDR3 in amino acids: CASSPGQAYNEQFF. CDR3 sequence (DNA): TGCGCCAGCAGCCCCGGACAGGCCTACAATGAGCAGTTCTTC. Combining the CDR3 with reference TRBV5-1 and TRBJ2-1 gives the whole variable domain KAGVTQTPRYLIKTRGQQVTLSCSPISGHRSVSWYQQTPGQGLQFLFEYFSETQRNKGNFPGRFSGRQFSNSRSEMNVSTLELGDSALYLCASSPGQAYNEQFFGPGTRLTVL.

This clone was found a few times. The rearrangement links TRBV30 to TRBJ2-7; TRBD1 is a possible D gene (5 bases). The CDR3 is made up of 13 amino acids. CDR1 is GTSNPN, CDR2 SVGIG, per germline (reference sequence). V lost 0 bases, J lost 7 bases, and 13 bases lay in between. The CDR3: CAWSVPGSGEQYF. The CDR3 bases are TGTGCCTGGAGTGTACCAGGGTCCGGGGAGCAGTACTTC.

This chain uses TRBV2 with TRBJ1-2; 7 bases match TRBD1. The CDR3 is 16 residues long. In germline, CDR1 is SNHLY, CDR2 FYNNEI. Germline trimming cut 0 bases from V and 5 bases from J; bases unmatched to any gene: 9. CDR3 sequence (DNA): TGTGCCAGCAGTGAAGCCGAGAGAGGGGGCATATATGGCTACACCTTC. Translating gives CASSEAERGGIYGYTF.

The CDR3 DNA sequence: TGTGCCAGCAGCTTAGAAGTGGGTAGGGCGTTCTTC. It codes for CASSLEVGRAFF. The chain links TRBV7-2 to TRBJ2-1, with D hard to call. The CDR3 length is 12 residues. V dropped 1 base and J dropped 15 bases, with 13 bases sitting between them. Germline V gives CDR1 SGHTA, CDR2 FQGNSA.

The CDR3 region is CAWRPQGWGNTEAFF. DNA of the CDR3: TGTGCCTGGAGACCTCAGGGGTGGGGGAACACTGAAGCTTTCTTT. V gene TRBV30 combines with J gene TRBJ1-1; D might be TRBD1 (6 bases). V was cut by 3 bases and J by 1 base, with 15 bases left in between. There are 15 residues in the CDR3. Germline CDR1 and CDR2: GTSNPN and SVGIG (reference sequence).